This TCR beta chain came from a study of molecular identifiers for immune sequencing clone quantification. Broader study findings: Clones above 20 RNA copies held over 99% of effector molecules, under 1% in naive cells.

The CDR3 covers 13 residues. Germline CDR1 reads GTSNPN; CDR2 reads SVGIG (reference sequence). The germline V and J ends were trimmed by 6 bases and 2 bases, with 14 bases remaining between them. TCRdb recomputed calls from the PCR reads with MiXCR, one row per CDR3 protein. The sample holds about half a million distinct CDR3 sequences, about 22% seen once. As CD8+CD4-CCR7+CD45RA+ cells, naive CD8 T cells were sorted. Comments on this clonotype: Its antigen remains unknown.

The material sequenced was naive CD8+ T cells from blood, with Jurkat cell RNA spiked in. The subset was: FACS-sorted CD8+CD4-CCR7+CD45RA+ naive T cells. V is TRBV30 and J is TRBJ2-7; a possible D gene is TRBD2 (5 bases). This clonotype originated in a human donor in good health. Some libraries in this study had Jurkat cell RNA spiked in. The CDR3 DNA is TGTGCCTGTTTCGGCGGGCCCACCTACGAGCAGTACTTC. Protein sequence: CACFGGPTYEQYF.